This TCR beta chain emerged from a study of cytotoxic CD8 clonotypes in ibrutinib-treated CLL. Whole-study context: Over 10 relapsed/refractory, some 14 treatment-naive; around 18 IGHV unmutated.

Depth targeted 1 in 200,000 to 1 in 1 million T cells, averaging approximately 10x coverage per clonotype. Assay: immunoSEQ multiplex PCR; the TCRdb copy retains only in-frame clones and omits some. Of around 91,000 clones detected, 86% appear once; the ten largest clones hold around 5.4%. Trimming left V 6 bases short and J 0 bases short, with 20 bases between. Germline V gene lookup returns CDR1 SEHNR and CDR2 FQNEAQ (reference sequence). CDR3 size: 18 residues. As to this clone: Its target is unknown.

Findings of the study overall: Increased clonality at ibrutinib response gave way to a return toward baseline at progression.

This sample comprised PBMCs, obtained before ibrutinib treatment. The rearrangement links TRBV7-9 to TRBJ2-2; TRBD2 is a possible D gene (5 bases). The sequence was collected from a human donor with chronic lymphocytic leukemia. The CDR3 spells CASRSLGVEASNTGELFF. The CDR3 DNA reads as TGTGCCAGCAGATCGCTGGGCGTGGAGGCCTCGAACACCGGGGAGCTGTTTTTT.